This is a list of T cell receptor beta chains from one sample in a study of blood T cell repertoires in COVID-19. Libraries were prepared by immunoSEQ multiplex PCR; TCRdb keeps only in-frame clonotypes and omits some of them. The sample lists about 170,000 clones, 84% seen once, with about a tenth in the top ten. The sequencing sample was made of peripheral blood. The receptor source for this set is a man between 65 and 85 years old with active or convalescent COVID-19. CDR3s include the opening cysteine and the closing phenylalanine or tryptophan. D genes are given only for firm matches. Only part of the rows carry a size: once, few, many, or a class if the clone is expanded.

TGTGCCAGCAGGGGACTACCTGGTGGCTATGGCTACACCTTC	CASRGLPGGYGYTF	.	.	TRBV28	TRBJ1-2
TGTGCCAGCAGCTCCGGGGGCAGGGGGCCTGTCGGGGAGCTGTTTTTT	CASSSGGRGPVGELFF	TRBD1	.	TRBV11-2	TRBJ2-2
TGTGCCTGGAGTGGAGGCCAGATCTCCTACAATGAGCAGTTCTTC	CAWSGGQISYNEQFF	.	.	TRBV30	TRBJ2-1
TGTGCCAGCAGCCCCCCCTGGGCTAGCGGATACTACGAGCAGTACTTC	CASSPPWASGYYEQYF	TRBD2	.	TRBV3-1/TRBV3-2	TRBJ2-7
TGTGCCAGCAGCTCTAGTACCGGGAGATATCAGCCCCAGCATTTT	CASSSSTGRYQPQHF	.	.	TRBV7-8	TRBJ1-5
TGTGCCAGCAGCCCTAGCGGCTCCTACAATGAGCAGTTCTTC	CASSPSGSYNEQFF	TRBD2	.	TRBV7-3	TRBJ2-1
TGTGCCAGCAGCCAAGAGGGCCTGAGTGGGGCCTATGGCTACACCTTC	CASSQEGLSGAYGYTF	.	.	TRBV3-1/TRBV3-2	TRBJ1-2
TGTGCCAGCAGCTTGTATAGCTACGAGCAGTACTTC	CASSLYSYEQYF	.	.	TRBV5-6	TRBJ2-7
TGTGCCAGCAGCTCGCGGACAGGGGGCGAGCAGTACTTC	CASSSRTGGEQYF	TRBD1	.	TRBV11-3	TRBJ2-7
TGTGCCAGCAGCCCCAGTAGCGGGGGGACCTACGAGCAGTACTTC	CASSPSSGGTYEQYF	TRBD2	once	TRBV7-3	TRBJ2-7
TGTGCCAGCAGCCGGGACAGACCAGATACGCAGTATTTT	CASSRDRPDTQYF	TRBD1	.	TRBV7-8	TRBJ2-3
TGTGCCAGCAAATCTTCCCCTAGCGGGATGTACGAGCAGTACTTC	CASKSSPSGMYEQYF	TRBD2	.	TRBV27	TRBJ2-7
TGTGCCAGCAGTTTACAAACAGCTGGGGCCAACGTCCTGACTTTC	CASSLQTAGANVLTF	.	once	TRBV28	TRBJ2-6
TGTGCCATCAGGGAGACAGGGGAGAGTGAAAAACTGTTTTTT	CAIRETGESEKLFF	TRBD1	.	TRBV10-3	TRBJ1-4
TGTGCCATCAGTGAGTCGACAGGGGCCGGGGAGCTGTTTTTT	CAISESTGAGELFF	TRBD1	.	TRBV10-3	TRBJ2-2
TGCGCCAGCAGCTTGGCGGGGGGCGATGGCTACACCTTC	CASSLAGGDGYTF	.	.	TRBV5-1	TRBJ1-2
TGTGCCAGCAGTTTCGTCCAAGAGACCCAGTACTTC	CASSFVQETQYF	.	few	TRBV12-3/TRBV12-4	TRBJ2-5
TGTGCCAGTAGACCCTACAGGGAGTCGGAAAAACTGTTTTTT	CASRPYRESEKLFF	.	once	TRBV19	TRBJ1-4
TGTGCCAGCAGCCCACGTGCAACAGGGCGTGAAGCTTTCTTT	CASSPRATGREAFF	.	.	TRBV11-2	TRBJ1-1
TGTGCCAGTAGGATCGGCGGGGTGAACTATGGCTACACCTTC	CASRIGGVNYGYTF	.	.	TRBV19	TRBJ1-2
TGTGCCAGCAGCCACCCAGGGGAGGGAAAGCCCCAGCATTTT	CASSHPGEGKPQHF	.	once	TRBV3-1/TRBV3-2	TRBJ1-5
TGTGCTAGTGGTTTGTCAGGGGACAGCTACAATGAGCAGTTCTTC	CASGLSGDSYNEQFF	TRBD1	.	TRBV12-5	TRBJ2-1
TGTGCCAGCAGCCGTTTGGGGGGGTGGATTGGCTACACCTTC	CASSRLGGWIGYTF	.	.	TRBV28	TRBJ1-2
TGTGCCAGCAGTCACCGGGACAGTTCCTACAATGAGCAGTTCTTC	CASSHRDSSYNEQFF	TRBD1	.	TRBV7-2	TRBJ2-1
TGTGCCAGCAGCCAAGGGAGCGCAAACTCCTACGAGCAGTACTTC	CASSQGSANSYEQYF	.	.	TRBV28	TRBJ2-7
TGTGCCAGCAGCTTGAGGACAGGGCCCCAAGAGACCCAGTACTTC	CASSLRTGPQETQYF	TRBD1	.	TRBV5-4	TRBJ2-5
TGTGCCAGCAGTCCCCTAGACAGGGACGACTATGGCTACACCTTC	CASSPLDRDDYGYTF	TRBD1	.	TRBV14	TRBJ1-2
TGTGCCAGCAGTAGACAGGTCTTGGGGACCGGGGAGCTGTTTTTT	CASSRQVLGTGELFF	.	.	TRBV6-2/TRBV6-3	TRBJ2-2
TGTGCCTGGATTCCCGGGATTAGCTCCTACAATGAGCAGTTCTTC	CAWIPGISSYNEQFF	.	.	TRBV30	TRBJ2-1
TGTGCCAGCAGTTACTCGACAGGGTCTGACTACGAGCAGTACTTC	CASSYSTGSDYEQYF	TRBD1	.	TRBV6-2/TRBV6-3	TRBJ2-7
TGTGCCAGCAGTTACTCAGGGGCGGGTGGCTACACCTTC	CASSYSGAGGYTF	.	.	TRBV3-1/TRBV3-2	TRBJ1-2
TGTGCCAGCAGCTTAGGCGAGACTAGTTCGCGTGAGCAGTTCTTC	CASSLGETSSREQFF	.	few	TRBV11-3	TRBJ2-1
TGTGCCAGCAGCACATCGGGACTCATAGGCGGGTACCAAGAGACCCAGTACTTC	CASSTSGLIGGYQETQYF	.	.	TRBV9	TRBJ2-5
TGTGCCAGCAGCAGGACAGGGAGCTCCTACGAGCAGTACTTC	CASSRTGSSYEQYF	TRBD1	.	TRBV25-1	TRBJ2-7
TGTGCCAGCAGCGCCCGGGGACTAGCGGGAGTCACCGGGGAGCTGTTTTTT	CASSARGLAGVTGELFF	TRBD2	once	TRBV6-4	TRBJ2-2
TGTGCCAGTACTCCCGGAGGGGCAATACCCTATGGCTACACCTTC	CASTPGGAIPYGYTF	.	.	TRBV19	TRBJ1-2
TGCAGCGTTGCGCAGGGCTGGGAGACCCAGTACTTC	CSVAQGWETQYF	.	.	TRBV29-1	TRBJ2-5
TGTGCCAGTAGACAGGGGGCTGGAGCTGAAGCTTTCTTT	CASRQGAGAEAFF	TRBD1	.	TRBV19	TRBJ1-1
TGTGCCTGGAGTGTAGGGGAGGGTATGAAGCCCCAGCATTTT	CAWSVGEGMKPQHF	.	.	TRBV30	TRBJ1-5
TGTGCCACCAGTTCTGGAGGGCCTAAGGAGACCCAGTACTTC	CATSSGGPKETQYF	.	once	TRBV24-1	TRBJ2-5
TGTGCCAGCAGCCCCCGGGACAGCTGGATGGGAAAACTGTTTTTT	CASSPRDSWMGKLFF	TRBD1	.	TRBV3-1/TRBV3-2	TRBJ1-4
TGTGCCAGCAGTCGACAGGGACCCCCCTACGAGCAGTACTTC	CASSRQGPPYEQYF	TRBD1	.	TRBV28	TRBJ2-7
TGTGCCAGCCGTGAGTCGAAAGAGACCCAGTACTTC	CASRESKETQYF	.	.	TRBV28	TRBJ2-5
TGTGCCAGCAAGATACACATGAACACTGAAGCTTTCTTT	CASKIHMNTEAFF	.	few	TRBV12-3/TRBV12-4	TRBJ1-1
TGTGCCAGCAGTGAATTGGGACAGGGGAGTTCACCCCTCCACTTT	CASSELGQGSSPLHF	TRBD1	.	TRBV25-1	TRBJ1-6
TGTGCCAGCAACAGGGCAGGCTCGAACACCGGGGAGCTGTTTTTT	CASNRAGSNTGELFF	.	few	TRBV5-4	TRBJ2-2
TGTGCCAGCAGTTACTCCTTTGCAGGGGCGGTCTACGAGCAGTACTTC	CASSYSFAGAVYEQYF	.	.	TRBV6-5	TRBJ2-7
TGTGCCAGCAGCTTATCCCGGGGTTTTAACTATGGCTACACCTTC	CASSLSRGFNYGYTF	.	.	TRBV7-9	TRBJ1-2